Shown below are 20 T cell receptor beta chains from a single sample sequenced in a study of metastatic and nonmetastatic thyroid tumors. Nobody among the patients had been given any treatment before thyroid surgery. TCRdb re-processed the PCR reads through MiXCR. The table shows 85,000 to 95,000 clones, with under 15% occurring only once. Sequenced: blood. Receptor source: a female donor with papillary thyroid cancer or a benign thyroid nodule (not recorded which). Some clones in this sample may be carry-over from other donors' samples.

This clone was picked up many times. The chain has TRBV28 and TRBJ1-2; unclear D gene. The CDR3 covers 12 residues. Germline values: CDR1 MDHEN, CDR2 SYDVKM. Trimming shortened V by 2 bases and J by 4 bases, and 5 bases separated the two germline ends. CDR3 nucleotides: TGTGCCAGCAGTTTAGGGCGCTATGGCTACACCTTC. It yields the protein CASSLGRYGYTF.

This clone was observed at least ten times. This rearrangement joins TRBV5-1 to TRBJ1-1; TRBD1 is a possible D gene (5 bases). Trimming pared 0 bases from V and 0 bases from J, leaving 9 bases between. Per the germline V gene, CDR1 is SGHRS and CDR2 is YFSETQ. The CDR3 covers 15 residues. As DNA, the CDR3 is TGCGCCAGCAGCTTGGGGGACGGATTGAACACTGAAGCTTTCTTT. Its protein is CASSLGDGLNTEAFF.

There are many counts of this clone. The chain recombines TRBV12-3 or TRBV12-4 with TRBJ1-1; D unresolved. Trimming pared 3 bases from V and 5 bases from J, leaving 16 bases between. There are 15 residues in the CDR3. The CDR3 reads CASSLVGQLITEAFF. In DNA, the CDR3 is TGTGCCAGCAGTTTGGTTGGGCAGTTAATAACTGAAGCTTTCTTT.

This clone was found many times. The gene calls are TRBV7-2 and TRBJ2-1; 7 bases line up with TRBD2. V lost 6 bases and J lost 1; bases outside the gene matches: 9. The CDR3 length is 16 residues. Germline V CDR1 and CDR2: SGHTA, FQGNSA. DNA of the CDR3: TGTGCCAGCAGGGGCCTCGGGGGGAAATCCTACAATGAGCAGTTCTTC. Protein product: CASRGLGGKSYNEQFF.

This clone has ten or more counts. The rearrangement uses TRBV7-8 and TRBJ2-7; 10 bases line up with TRBD2. This CDR3 has 17 residues. Trimming took 2 bases from V and 5 from J; bases not matched to a gene: 12. Germline CDR1 reads SGHVS; CDR2 reads FQNEAQ. CDR3 DNA sequence: TGTGCCAGCAGCTTATCAAGGGGTAGCGGGGGGTCTAACGAGCAGTACTTC. Translation gives CASSLSRGSGGSNEQYF.

Comments on this clone: This may come from a read error, since a much larger clone is one base off. The same CDR3 can be traced to other DNA sequences in this sample. The rearrangement links TRBV9 to TRBJ2-1; D call uncertain. Germline assignment: CDR1 SGDLS and CDR2 YYNGEE. The CDR3 runs 13 residues. Here the CDR3 reads CASSVGANNEQFF. The CDR3, as DNA: TGTGCCAGCAGCGTAGGTGCGAACAATGAGCAATTCTTC.

This clone was recorded at least ten times. The chain recombines TRBV2 with TRBJ2-5; 7 bases are shared with TRBD2. This CDR3 contains 14 residues. The germline gives CDR1 SNHLY, CDR2 FYNNEI. The J segment lost 2 bases and the V segment lost 5 bases, leaving 5 bases of the junction unmatched. CDR3 region: CASSTGLGQETQYF. The CDR3 nucleotides are TGTGCCAGCAGTACCGGACTAGGTCAAGAGACCCAGTACTTC.

In this sample, this clone turned up many times. This chain connects TRBV20-1 to TRBJ1-5; D not resolved. This CDR3 is 11 amino acids long. The germline V and J ends were trimmed by 4 bases and 3 bases, with 4 bases remaining between them. The germline V gene encodes CDR1 DFQATT and CDR2 SNEGSKA (reference sequence). CDR3 bases: TGCAGTGCTATGCACAATCAGCCCCAGCATTTT. The encoded protein is CSAMHNQPQHF.

This clone was counted ten times or more. The chain uses TRBV7-2 and TRBJ2-7; 10 nucleotides line up with TRBD1. The length of the CDR3 is 17 residues. Germline V gene data show CDR1 as SGHTA and CDR2 as FQGNSA. J was trimmed by 4 bases and V by 0 bases; bases with no gene match: 9. DNA of the CDR3: TGTGCCAGCAGCTTAGCCTCGCTCAGGGACAGGGGTTACGAGCAGTACTTC. Amino acid sequence: CASSLASLRDRGYEQYF.

Only a few counts were recorded for this clone. A junction end diverges from the germline sequence, so it may reflect a read error. The rearrangement links TRBV5-4 to TRBJ2-1; TRBD2 matches 8 bases. The length of the CDR3 is 14 residues. Looked up from germline, CDR1 is SGHNT and CDR2 is YYREEE (reference sequence). CDR3 coding DNA: TGTGCCAGCAGCTTGACCCGGGGTAGCGGGGTTAGGCTCTTC. This encodes CASSLTRGSGVRLF.

In its sample, this clone was seen many times. The sample carries other DNA sequences with the same CDR3. The V and J genes are TRBV4-1 and TRBJ2-7; D is unresolved. The CDR3 runs 16 residues. CDR1 and CDR2 (germline): MGHRA, YSYEKL. V lost 1 base and J 2 bases, leaving 15 bases between the germline ends. The CDR3 region has the DNA TGCGCCAGCAGCCAAGTCGCCGGCAGGATCACCTACGAGCAGTACTTC. This encodes CASSQVAGRITYEQYF.

In its sample, this clone was seen many times. J is TRBJ2-7 and V is TRBV28; 10 bases match TRBD2. CDR1 MDHEN and CDR2 SYDVKM come from the germline V gene. This CDR3 has 13 residues. The J segment lost 3 bases and the V segment lost 5 bases, leaving 1 base of the junction unmatched. This CDR3 reads CASSGLAVYEQYF. Here the CDR3 DNA reads TGTGCCAGCAGTGGACTAGCGGTCTACGAGCAGTACTTC.

This clone was counted at least ten times. V gene TRBV3-1 combines with J gene TRBJ1-3; D unclear. Germline CDR1 LGHDT, CDR2 YNNKEL (reference sequence). The CDR3 sequence is 15 residues long. Trimming shortened V by 0 bases and J by 0 bases, and 6 bases separated the two germline ends. CDR3 in amino acids: CASSQDLSSGNTIYF. The CDR3 DNA is TGTGCCAGCAGCCAAGATCTGTCCTCTGGAAACACCATATATTTT. The full variable domain, in which reference TRBV3-1 and TRBJ1-3 provide the parts outside the CDR3, is DTAVSQTPKYLVTQMGNDKSIKCEQNLGHDTMYWYKQDSKKFLKIMFSYNNKELIINETVPNRFSPKSPDKAHLNLHINSLELGDSAVYFCASSQDLSSGNTIYFGEGSWLTVV.

The table lists this clone with many counts. The V call is TRBV15, the J call TRBJ2-2, with D unclear. This CDR3 has 14 amino acids. V lost 1 base and J 2 bases, leaving 5 bases between the germline ends. Germline CDR1 and CDR2: LNHNV and YYDKDF (reference sequence). The CDR3 DNA reads TGTGCCACCAGCAGAGCGACTAACACCGGGGAGCTGTTTTTT. As protein: CATSRATNTGELFF.

This clone was recorded a few times. This chain uses TRBV28 with TRBJ2-1; weak D call: TRBD2 (6 bases). CDR3 length: 18 amino acids. Germline values: CDR1 MDHEN, CDR2 SYDVKM. V was clipped by 5 bases and J by 3 bases, with 23 bases between them. The CDR3 loop reads CASSRTCTLGGDYNEQFF. CDR3 sequence (DNA): TGTGCCAGCAGTCGGACATGTACCTTGGGGGGAGACTACAATGAGCAGTTCTTC.

This clone was counted ten times or more. The rearrangement uses TRBV19 and TRBJ1-2; D call uncertain. Per germline, CDR1 LNHDA and CDR2 SQIVND (reference sequence). V was trimmed by 9 bases and J by 0 bases, leaving 11 bases between them. The CDR3 extends over 13 amino acids. CDR3 loop: CASRRTSNYGYTF. The CDR3 region has the DNA TGTGCCAGCAGACGTACTTCTAACTATGGCTACACCTTC.

This sequence joins TRBV3-1 and TRBJ2-5; no definite D call. Germline V gives CDR1 LGHDT, CDR2 YNNKEL (reference sequence). V lost 6 bases to trimming and J lost 1 base, with 15 bases between them. The CDR3 has 15 amino acids. CDR3: CASSYSRRAQETQYF. The CDR3 DNA reads TGTGCCAGCAGTTATAGCAGGAGAGCCCAAGAGACCCAGTACTTC.

The sample holds many counts of this clone. V usage is TRBV4-1 and J usage is TRBJ2-2; perhaps D is TRBD1 or TRBD2 (6 bases each). CDR3 length: 15 amino acids. Germline assignment: CDR1 MGHRA and CDR2 YSYEKL. V gave up 1 base and J gave up 7 bases, with 13 bases separating them. CDR3 sequence reads: CASSQVGGRGGELFF. CDR3 sequence (DNA): TGCGCCAGCAGCCAAGTAGGGGGGCGGGGCGGGGAGCTGTTTTTT.

The chain uses TRBV30 and TRBJ1-5; D gene ambiguous. The CDR3 sequence is 14 residues long. V shed 6 bases and J shed 3 bases, with 15 bases lying between them. Germline values: CDR1 GTSNPN, CDR2 SVGIG (reference sequence). The CDR3 DNA is TGTGCCTGTAGTTTACAAGGGTACAATCAGCCCCAGCATTTT. It encodes CACSLQGYNQPQHF.

This clone has only a few counts. A much larger clonotype is one base distant, so this may be a read error. The chain couples TRBV29-1 to TRBJ2-3; D is uncertain. V dropped 4 bases and J dropped 7 bases, with 6 bases sitting between them. CDR1 and CDR2 (germline): SQVTM, ANQGSEA. The CDR3 runs 10 residues. The CDR3 sequence: CSVAAYTQYF. The CDR3 DNA follows: TGCAGCGTTGCCGCATATACGCAGTATTTT.